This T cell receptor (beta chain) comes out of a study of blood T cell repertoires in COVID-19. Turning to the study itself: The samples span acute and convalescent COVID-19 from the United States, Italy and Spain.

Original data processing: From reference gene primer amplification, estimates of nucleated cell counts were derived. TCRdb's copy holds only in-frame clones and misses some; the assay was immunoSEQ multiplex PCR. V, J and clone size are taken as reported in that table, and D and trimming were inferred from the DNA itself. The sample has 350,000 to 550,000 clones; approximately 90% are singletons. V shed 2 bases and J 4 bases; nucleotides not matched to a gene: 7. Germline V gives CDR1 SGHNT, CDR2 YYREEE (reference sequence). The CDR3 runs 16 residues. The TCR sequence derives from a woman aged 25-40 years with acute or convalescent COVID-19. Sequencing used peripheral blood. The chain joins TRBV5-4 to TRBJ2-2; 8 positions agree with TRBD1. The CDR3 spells CASSLAKQGVTGELFF. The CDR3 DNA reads TGTGCCAGCAGCTTAGCTAAACAGGGGGTCACCGGGGAGCTGTTTTTT.